The following is a TCR beta chain sequence with its context. The antigen is undetermined. The data derive from a study of shared clonotypes between healthy human individuals. Across the study: CD4 naive and CD4 memory each took three plates per donor, while CD8 naive took two and CD8 memory one.

The study ran the assay at deep level. TCRdb's copy holds only in-frame clones and misses some; the assay was immunoSEQ multiplex PCR. The table has approximately 2.5 million clones, around nine tenths seen once. Germline CDR1 reads MNHNS; CDR2 reads SASEGT. The length of the CDR3 is 17 residues. With 4 bases clipped from V and 12 bases from J, the junction kept 16 bases outside the gene matches. Whole-study results and caveats: Across a handful of donors, naive CD4 shared roughly 5.1%, naive CD8 3.5% to 4%, memory CD4 roughly 2.3%, memory CD8 more than 0.35%. What limited the represented genetic and exposure-history diversity was the small number of donors.

This chain links TRBV6-1 with TRBJ2-7; 15 nucleotides align to TRBD2. The TCR comes from a man aged 18 to 29 in good health. The sequenced sample was naive CD4+ T cells sorted from blood. Subset meaning: CD45RA+ positively selected. The CDR3 DNA follows: TGTGCCAGCAGTGGAAGGACTAGCGGGGGGGCAGGGGTCGCGCGGTACTTC. As protein: CASSGRTSGGAGVARYF.